These T cell receptor beta chains were read from a single sample in a study of T cell responses to AZD1222 COVID-19 vaccine. The protocol was immunoSEQ multiplex PCR, while the TCRdb copy is restricted to in-frame clones and leaves out a portion. The data show 96,000 or so clones, roughly 88% seen once. Sequencing was performed on peripheral blood, taken on day 0 of AZD1222 vaccination. The receptors derive from an adult in good health. Both conserved end residues are part of each CDR3. A D gene is named only where the DNA matches it firmly. Not all rows give a size; the values are once, few, many and, for expanded clones, a class.

16	TRBV4-3	-	-	TRBJ1-5	CASSQDPGNFRQPQHF	TGCGCCAGCAGCCAAGATCCGGGTAATTTTCGTCAGCCCCAGCATTTT
15	TRBV7-3	-	once	TRBJ2-2	CASSSPSTAYGELFF	TGTGCCAGCAGCTCCCCCTCGACAGCCTACGGGGAGCTGTTTTTT
15	TRBV30	-	-	TRBJ1-3	CAWSLGLSSGNTIYF	TGTGCCTGGAGTCTAGGGCTTAGCTCTGGAAACACCATATATTTT
14	TRBV7-2	-	-	TRBJ2-7	CASSLISGAYEQYF	TGTGCCAGCAGCTTAATTTCCGGGGCCTACGAGCAGTACTTC
16	TRBV28	TRBD1	-	TRBJ1-3	CASSIPGGDSGNTIYF	TGTGCCAGCAGTATCCCAGGGGGCGATTCCGGAAACACCATATATTTT
16	TRBV9	TRBD1	once	TRBJ2-2	CASSVPTGAGVGELFF	TGTGCCAGCAGCGTACCTACAGGGGCCGGAGTCGGGGAGCTGTTTTTT
13	TRBV28	-	-	TRBJ2-5	CASSLYGRGTQYF	TGTGCCAGCAGTTTGTACGGGAGAGGGACCCAGTACTTC
12	TRBV19	-	-	TRBJ2-5	CASSRVGETQYF	TGTGCCAGTAGTCGGGTAGGGGAGACCCAGTACTTC
15	TRBV2	-	-	TRBJ2-2	CASSESAGLGGELFF	TGTGCCAGCAGTGAATCTGCAGGGTTGGGCGGGGAGCTGTTTTTT
15	TRBV14	-	-	TRBJ1-3	CASRPGTEPGNTIYF	TGTGCCAGCAGACCCGGGACGGAGCCTGGAAACACCATATATTTT
16	TRBV4-1	TRBD1	-	TRBJ2-5	CASSKGQGAAGGDQYF	TGCGCCAGCAGCAAAGGACAGGGGGCTGCCGGGGGGGACCAGTACTTC
17	TRBV4-1	TRBD2	-	TRBJ2-3	CASSQTGTSGSTDTQYF	TGCGCCAGCAGCCAAACCGGGACTAGCGGGAGCACAGATACGCAGTATTTT
15	TRBV5-6	-	-	TRBJ1-6	CASSLEQGFNSPLHF	TGTGCCAGCAGCTTGGAACAGGGATTTAATTCACCCCTCCACTTT
14	TRBV20-1	-	-	TRBJ1-4	CSASTGALYEKLFF	TGCAGTGCTAGTACGGGGGCACTGTATGAAAAACTGTTTTTT
16	TRBV9	TRBD2	-	TRBJ2-1	CASSAPGLASYNEQFF	TGTGCCAGCAGCGCCCCGGGACTAGCGTCCTACAATGAGCAGTTCTTC
14	TRBV5-4	-	-	TRBJ1-2	CASSLDPGNYGYTF	TGTGCCAGCAGCTTGGATCCGGGGAACTATGGCTACACCTTC
14	TRBV7-2	TRBD1	-	TRBJ2-3	CASSPTGSTDTQYF	TGTGCCAGCAGCCCGACAGGGAGCACAGATACGCAGTATTTT
12	TRBV29-1	-	-	TRBJ2-7	CSVGTPSYEQYF	TGCAGCGTTGGGACGCCTTCTTACGAGCAGTACTTC
14	TRBV2	-	-	TRBJ2-4	CASIDSLAKNIQYF	TGTGCCAGCATTGACAGTTTAGCCAAAAACATTCAGTACTTC
17	TRBV11-2	-	-	TRBJ1-6	CASSLPSGGGMGSPLHF	TGTGCCAGCAGCCTGCCCTCCGGTGGGGGGATGGGGTCACCCCTCCACTTT
18	TRBV12-2	-	-	TRBJ2-1	CASRLVVRDRMPLNEQFF	TGTGCAAGTCGCTTAGTGGTCCGGGACAGGATGCCCCTCAATGAGCAGTTCTTC
15	TRBV6-1	TRBD1	few	TRBJ2-5	CASSEVTGQQETQYF	TGTGCCAGCAGTGAAGTGACAGGGCAACAAGAGACCCAGTACTTC
15	TRBV5-3	-	few	TRBJ2-7	CARSLNPGPTYEQYF	TGTGCCAGAAGCCTAAACCCCGGACCCACCTACGAGCAGTACTTC
14	TRBV14	-	-	TRBJ1-3	CASSQAMGLNTIYF	TGTGCCAGCAGCCAAGCTATGGGGCTGAACACCATATATTTT
12	TRBV19	-	once	TRBJ1-5	CASSIAGRPQHF	TGTGCCAGTAGTATAGCGGGCCGGCCCCAGCATTTT
14	TRBV28	-	-	TRBJ2-7	CASSLTGPPYEQYF	TGTGCCAGCAGTTTAACAGGGCCCCCCTACGAGCAGTACTTC
12	TRBV27	-	-	TRBJ1-5	CASSPNSGPQHF	TGTGCCAGCAGTCCAAATAGTGGGCCCCAGCATTTT
15	TRBV9	-	-	TRBJ1-1	CASSPASEPRTEAFF	TGTGCCAGCAGCCCAGCATCGGAGCCCCGCACAGAAGCTTTCTTT
13	TRBV2	-	-	TRBJ2-7	CASSNNSPYEQYF	TGTGCCAGCAGTAACAACTCCCCCTACGAGCAGTACTTC
14	TRBV9	TRBD1	-	TRBJ2-7	CASSEQGALSEQYF	TGTGCCAGCAGCGAACAGGGGGCCCTCTCCGAGCAGTACTTC
13	TRBV29-1	-	-	TRBJ2-7	CSVLDSDSYEQYF	TGCAGCGTTCTTGACAGCGACTCCTACGAGCAGTACTTC
20	TRBV3-1/TRBV3-2	-	few	TRBJ2-2	CASSHRRGIAGLGSTGELFF	TGTGCCAGCAGCCACAGGAGGGGGATTGCCGGATTAGGGAGCACCGGGGAGCTGTTTTTT
14	TRBV4-3	TRBD1	-	TRBJ1-1	CASSQDLGTGQAFF	TGCGCCAGCAGCCAAGACTTGGGGACAGGGCAAGCTTTCTTT
14	TRBV6-4	-	-	TRBJ2-2	CASSAVRDVGELFF	TGTGCCAGCAGTGCCGTCAGGGACGTCGGGGAGCTGTTTTTT
12	TRBV28	-	-	TRBJ1-1	CASSLLRHGAFF	TGTGCCAGCAGTTTATTACGGCACGGAGCTTTCTTT
18	TRBV27	TRBD1	-	TRBJ2-1	CASSLRSQGDQSYNEQFF	TGTGCCAGCAGTTTAAGGAGCCAGGGGGACCAATCCTACAATGAGCAGTTCTTC
15	TRBV27	TRBD1	-	TRBJ1-2	CASSLSSTGGSGYTF	TGTGCCAGCAGTTTGTCATCCACAGGGGGCAGCGGCTACACCTTC
15	TRBV28	TRBD1	-	TRBJ2-2	CASRPGQVDTGELFF	TGTGCCAGCAGACCTGGACAGGTCGACACCGGGGAGCTGTTTTTT
13	TRBV19	-	-	TRBJ2-5	CASSSFREETQYF	TGTGCCAGTAGTAGTTTCAGGGAAGAGACCCAGTACTTC
14	TRBV5-1	TRBD2	-	TRBJ2-5	CASSLVAGAETQYF	TGCGCCAGCAGCTTGGTGGCGGGAGCGGAGACCCAGTACTTC
17	TRBV7-8	TRBD2	-	TRBJ2-1	CASRRSAGSPGYNEQFF	TGTGCCAGCAGACGGTCAGCGGGGTCCCCGGGTTACAATGAGCAGTTCTTC
14	TRBV7-2	-	-	TRBJ2-3	CASGLSGGTDTQYF	TGTGCCAGCGGTTTATCCGGGGGTACAGATACGCAGTATTTT
12	TRBV12-5	-	-	TRBJ1-5	CASAYSNQPQHF	TGTGCTAGTGCTTATAGCAATCAGCCCCAGCATTTT
14	TRBV29-1	-	-	TRBJ2-5	CSVGSSRAGETQYF	TGCAGCGTGGGGTCTTCGAGGGCGGGAGAGACCCAGTACTTC
14	TRBV5-1	-	-	TRBJ2-1	CASSPPGVYNEQFF	TGCGCCAGCAGCCCTCCAGGTGTATACAATGAGCAGTTCTTC
15	TRBV19	TRBD1	-	TRBJ2-1	CASSFSGTGGGEQFF	TGTGCCAGTAGTTTTTCCGGGACAGGCGGTGGTGAGCAGTTCTTC
14	TRBV10-2	TRBD2	few	TRBJ2-3	CAGQRERGTDTQYF	TGCGCCGGCCAGCGGGAGAGGGGCACAGATACGCAGTATTTT
14	TRBV7-9	-	-	TRBJ1-1	CASTSWGEGTEAFF	TGTGCCAGCACCTCTTGGGGAGAGGGCACTGAAGCTTTCTTT
14	TRBV30	-	-	TRBJ1-2	CAWARRQGQRGYTF	TGTGCCTGGGCTAGAAGGCAGGGGCAGCGCGGCTACACCTTC
12	TRBV30	-	-	TRBJ1-1	CAWSEQGTEAFF	TGTGCCTGGAGTGAACAGGGTACTGAAGCTTTCTTT